This T cell receptor beta chain was obtained from a study of cytomegalovirus exposure and HLA in healthy donors. Study-wide results and caveats: V- and J-gene trimming in TCR beta was tied to a missense DCLRE1C variant by an analysis performed later. Reports indicated that the classifier achieved high specificity and sensitivity in diagnosing cytomegalovirus status.

60 Vbeta and 13 Jbeta primers were used in PCR. Sequencing was performed with immunoSEQ multiplex PCR; in TCRdb, only in-frame clones are kept and a portion is missing. The sample yields some 150,000 clones, 74% seen once. Remarks on this clone: What it binds is not known.

CDR3 length: 15 residues. Germline V gene sequence: CDR1 SGHVS, CDR2 FQNEAQ. V was clipped by 5 bases and J by 2 bases, with 13 bases between them. Specimen: PBMCs. This chain links TRBV7-8 with TRBJ1-3; no reliable D call. The clonotype comes from a man under 40 in good health and CMV-seronegative. Here the CDR3 DNA reads TGTGCCAGCAGCCCGGGGATAGGCGCTGGAAACACCATATATTTT. This codes for CASSPGIGAGNTIYF.